The TCR beta chain under discussion was sequenced for a study of Ad26.COV2.S vaccination and SARS-CoV-2 variants. Indicated treatment: roughly 18 received Ad26.COV2.S at low or high dose, single or two shots; 5 received placebo; per-sample allocation not given. Specimen acquisition occurred on day 63 following the initial vaccine or placebo injection. Boston provided a donor who was an adult aged 18-55 years. Participants' vaccine, an Ad26 vector, delivered Wuhan-strain SARS-CoV-2 spike. The study's findings and limits: There was a possibility that the TCR breadth and depth analyses underestimated total T cell responses.

Details on this clone: Its antigen is undetermined.

Using immunoSEQ multiplex PCR, the repertoire was profiled, and TCRdb retains in-frame clones only, with some absent. This table has a few hundred thousand clones, over 75% appearing once. Germline CDR1 ENHRY, CDR2 SYGVKD. The CDR3 length is 17 residues. V shed 0 bases and J 4 bases; nucleotides not matched to a gene: 9. V and J are TRBV10-3 and TRBJ2-5; 9 positions agree with TRBD2. Specimen: peripheral blood, collected in a trial of Ad26.COV2.S vaccine versus placebo. The origin of this receptor is a person between 18 and 59 years old who received the Ad26.COV2.S COVID-19 vaccine or a placebo. In nucleotides, the CDR3 is TGTGCCATCAGTGAGTCGATGGCGGGGGGGTCAGGAGAGACCCAGTACTTC. It is translated as CAISESMAGGSGETQYF.